Below, 13 T cell receptor beta chains from the same sample are listed, as sequenced in a study of shared clonotypes between healthy human individuals. Data came from immunoSEQ multiplex PCR; TCRdb stores just in-frame clones and leaves some out. The sample yields approximately 710,000 clones, 80% to 95% seen once. Sequencing input: memory CD8+ T cells from PBMCs. Stated subset: CD45RO+ cells pooled with CCR7-negative TemRA cells. The receptors shown here come from a man aged 18 to 30 in good health. Some clones in this sample may be carry-over from other donors' samples.

A single count supports this clone. This chain links TRBV14 with TRBJ2-7, with 8 bases identical to TRBD2. Unmatched junction bases numbered 9, after V lost 4 bases and J lost 4 bases. CDR1 and CDR2 from the germline V gene are SGHDN and FVKESK. The CDR3 contains 15 residues. DNA of the CDR3: TGTGCCAGCAGCCTCGGCTTAGCGGGAAGGTACGAGCAGTACTTC. This encodes CASSLGLAGRYEQYF.

The chain couples TRBV11-2 to TRBJ2-3; perhaps TRBD2 as D (6 bases). There are 16 residues in the CDR3. V was pared by 5 bases and J by 0 bases, with 15 bases between. Germline values: CDR1 SGHAT, CDR2 FQNNGV. The CDR3 coding sequence is TGTGCCAGCAGCGCGGGGACCGAGACTAGCACAGATACGCAGTATTTT. This sequence encodes CASSAGTETSTDTQYF.

This rearrangement joins TRBV25-1 to TRBJ2-7; 10 bases line up with TRBD2. Germline assignment: CDR1 MGHDK and CDR2 SYGVNS. The V gene end was trimmed by 6 bases and the J gene end by 5 bases; junction bases not matched to a gene: 4. The CDR3 runs to 13 residues. DNA for the CDR3: TGTGCCAGCAGCCTAGCGGGAGACCACGAGCAGTACTTC. It yields the protein CASSLAGDHEQYF.

V usage is TRBV29-1 and J usage is TRBJ2-2; D gene unclear. Trimming removed 5 bases from V and 6 bases from J, with 10 bases in between. The CDR3 contains 12 residues. Germline-derived CDR1 and CDR2 are SQVTM and ANQGSEA. DNA of the CDR3: TGCAGCGTTCTAAGGGAAGCCGGGGAGCTGTTTTTT. It is translated as CSVLREAGELFF.

The rearrangement links TRBV7-9 to TRBJ2-7; possibly TRBD2 for D (5 bases). Per the germline V gene, CDR1 is SEHNR and CDR2 is FQNEAQ (reference sequence). Trimming cost V 3 bases and J 0 bases, with 9 bases left between them. The CDR3 runs to 14 residues. CDR3 sequence (DNA): TGTGCCAGCAGCTTGGCAGCGGCCTCCTACGAGCAGTACTTC. Protein product: CASSLAAASYEQYF.

V usage is TRBV2 and J usage is TRBJ2-3; D remains unclear. Germline CDR1 is SNHLY and CDR2 is FYNNEI. This CDR3 contains 14 residues. Trimming left V 4 bases short and J 7 bases short, with 15 bases between. The CDR3 nucleotides read TGTGCCAGCAGTGTCGAATCTCTGGTGCATACGCAGTATTTT. It translates to CASSVESLVHTQYF.

There are a few counts of this clone. The gene calls are TRBV19 and TRBJ1-1; possible D gene TRBD1, 5 bases. The germline V gene has CDR1 LNHDA and CDR2 SQIVND (reference sequence). Trimming stripped 5 bases from V and 1 base from J, with 8 bases between. CDR3 size: 13 residues. The CDR3 nucleotides are TGTGCCAGTAGTCCCAGGGAGAACACTGAAGCTTTCTTT. The encoded protein is CASSPRENTEAFF. The full variable domain, with the rest looked up from reference TRBV19 and TRBJ1-1, is DGGITQSPKYLFRKEGQNVTLSCEQNLNHDAMYWYRQDPGQGLRLIYYSQIVNDFQKGDIAEGYSVSREKKESFPLTVTSAQKNPTAFYLCASSPRENTEAFFGQGTRLTVV.

This chain connects TRBV9 to TRBJ2-1; 12 positions match TRBD2. The germline V gene has CDR1 SGDLS and CDR2 YYNGEE. Trimming at V came to 0 bases and at J to 6 bases, leaving 1 base not matched to a gene. The CDR3 has 15 residues. The CDR3 DNA follows: TGTGCCAGCAGCGTAGGGACTAGCGGGATCAATGAGCAGTTCTTC. This encodes CASSVGTSGINEQFF.

This chain joins TRBV4-3 and TRBJ2-5, with 9 bases identical to TRBD2. Germline CDR1 is LGHNA and CDR2 is YSLEER. Trimming took 3 bases from V and 5 from J; bases not matched to a gene: 10. This CDR3 contains 16 residues. The CDR3 coding sequence is TGCGCCAGCAGCCACGAAGTAGCGGGAGAGGGTGAGACCCAGTACTTC. Protein: CASSHEVAGEGETQYF.

This chain joins TRBV4-2 and TRBJ1-5; 9 bases map to TRBD1. Germline V gene sequence: CDR1 LGHNA, CDR2 YNFKEQ. The V gene end was trimmed by 4 bases and the J gene end by 2 bases; junction bases not matched to a gene: 3. This CDR3 has 15 residues. For the CDR3, the DNA is TGTGCCAGCAGCCCGGACAGGGGAGGCAATCAGCCCCAGCATTTT. Encoded protein: CASSPDRGGNQPQHF.

J is TRBJ2-7 and V is TRBV7-9; 8 nucleotides line up with TRBD1. Germline CDR1 SEHNR, CDR2 FQNEAQ (reference sequence). This CDR3 spans 15 amino acids. Unmatched junction bases numbered 9, after V lost 5 bases and J lost 3 bases. This chain's CDR3 is CASSPSGGGFYEQYF. The CDR3 nucleotides read TGTGCCAGCAGCCCATCAGGGGGCGGTTTCTACGAGCAGTACTTC.

J is TRBJ1-5 and V is TRBV2, with D unclear. Trimming stripped 6 bases from V and 6 bases from J, with 18 bases between. Germline CDR1 reads SNHLY; CDR2 reads FYNNEI. The CDR3 covers 15 residues. This CDR3 is CASSERPGSFQPQHF. The CDR3 bases are TGTGCCAGCAGCGAGAGACCGGGGAGTTTTCAGCCCCAGCATTTT.

V and J are TRBV5-5 and TRBJ2-1; 10 nucleotides agree with TRBD1. Germline CDR1 is SGHKS and CDR2 is YYEKEE (reference sequence). The CDR3 spans 12 residues. After removal of 4 bases from V and 12 bases from J, the junction contained 4 bases not matched to a gene. The CDR3 region is CASSKTGGMQFF. The CDR3 DNA is TGTGCCAGCAGCAAGACAGGGGGCATGCAGTTCTTC.